One sample yielded the 17 T cell receptor beta chains listed below, sequenced in a study of shared clonotypes between healthy human individuals. It was CD45RO-negative cells, positively selected for CCR7, that made up naive CD8 cells, with terminally differentiated effector memory CD45RA+ cells excluded. Here immunoSEQ multiplex PCR was the method, and the copy in TCRdb shows in-frame clones only, minus some. The table has about 580,000 clones, roughly 98% seen once. The source material was naive CD8+ T cells sorted from blood. These receptors were obtained from a young man in good health.

The V call is TRBV6-5, the J call TRBJ1-5; possibly TRBD1 for D (6 bases). The CDR3 has 15 residues. Trimming removed 5 bases from V and 1 base from J, with 12 bases in between. Germline CDR1 reads MNHEY; CDR2 reads SVGAGI. The CDR3 region is CASSPQGLSNQPQHF. In DNA, the CDR3 is TGTGCCAGCAGTCCCCAGGGGTTGAGCAATCAGCCCCAGCATTTT.

The chain combines TRBV7-8 with TRBJ2-7; perhaps TRBD1 as D (5 bases). The V gene's germline CDR1 is SGHVS and CDR2 FQNEAQ. CDR3 size: 13 residues. The V end lost 5 bases, the J end lost 5 bases, and 13 bases lay between the germline ends. This CDR3 reads CASSLPEGDEQYF. The CDR3 nucleotides are TGTGCCAGCAGCCTCCCAGAAGGGGACGAGCAGTACTTC.

This chain joins TRBV15 and TRBJ1-3, with 10 bases aligning to TRBD1. This CDR3 comprises 17 residues. Germline CDR1 is LNHNV and CDR2 is YYDKDF (reference sequence). J was trimmed by 5 bases and V by 5 bases; bases with no gene match: 12. The CDR3 sequence is CATSGRSRDRGRNTIYF. In DNA, the CDR3 is TGTGCCACCAGCGGAAGATCCCGGGACAGGGGAAGAAACACCATATATTTT.

The gene calls are TRBV6-5 and TRBJ2-3, with 14 bases that match TRBD2. V lost 6 bases to trimming and J lost 4 bases; unmatched junction nucleotides: 3. Germline-derived CDR1 and CDR2 are MNHEY and SVGAGI. This CDR3 has 15 amino acids. CDR3 residues: CASSRLAGGSDTQYF. For the CDR3, the DNA is TGTGCCAGCAGCAGACTAGCGGGAGGGTCAGATACGCAGTATTTT.

The chain recombines TRBV6-1 with TRBJ1-5, with TRBD1 as a possible D gene (6 bases). Germline V CDR1 and CDR2: MNHNS, SASEGT. With 2 bases removed from V and 3 bases from J, the gap between germline ends came to 11 bases. The CDR3 has 15 amino acids. The CDR3 protein is CASSEYRETNQPQHF. The DNA of the CDR3 is TGTGCCAGCAGTGAATACAGGGAGACCAATCAGCCCCAGCATTTT.

The V and J genes are TRBV27 and TRBJ2-1; 12 bases fit TRBD2. The CDR3 is 15 amino acids. Germline assignment: CDR1 MNHEY and CDR2 SMNVEV (reference sequence). V lost 6 bases and J lost 4; bases outside the gene matches: 4. CDR3 in amino acids: CASSRGTSGYNEQFF. DNA of the CDR3: TGTGCCAGCAGCCGCGGGACTAGCGGGTACAATGAGCAGTTCTTC.

The V and J genes are TRBV14 and TRBJ2-1, with TRBD2 as a possible D gene (5 bases). Trimming left V 3 bases short and J 0 bases short, with 6 bases between. Germline V lookup: CDR1 SGHDN, CDR2 FVKESK. The CDR3 length is 14 residues. The CDR3 nucleotides are TGTGCCAGCAGCCAGGGGAGCTCCTACAATGAGCAGTTCTTC. Residues: CASSQGSSYNEQFF.

The chain recombines TRBV7-6 with TRBJ2-7; D tentatively fits TRBD1 or TRBD2 (5 bases each). The CDR3 is 13 residues long. CDR1 SGHVS and CDR2 FNYEAQ come from the germline V gene. V was trimmed by 11 bases and J by 2 bases, leaving 16 bases between them. Here the CDR3 DNA reads TGTGCCTCAGCCGAGGGACCTCCCTACGAGCAGTACTTC. Encoded protein: CASAEGPPYEQYF.

This sequence joins TRBV4-1 and TRBJ2-1, with D perhaps matching TRBD2 (6 bases). V lost 0 bases and J lost 4, with 10 bases in between. The CDR3 is 15 residues long. Germline V gene lookup returns CDR1 MGHRA and CDR2 YSYEKL. CDR3 sequence (DNA): TGCGCCAGCAGCCAAGATGGCGGGAATTACAATGAGCAGTTCTTC. Translation: CASSQDGGNYNEQFF.

The rearrangement links TRBV15 to TRBJ1-4; D is unresolved. CDR1 is LNHNV, CDR2 YYDKDF, per germline (reference sequence). The V end lost 1 base, the J end lost 4 bases, and 7 bases lay between the germline ends. This CDR3 contains 14 residues. The CDR3 DNA sequence: TGTGCCACCAGCAGAGTGACGGGTAATGAAAAACTGTTTTTT. It specifies CATSRVTGNEKLFF.

The chain combines TRBV4-3 with TRBJ1-5, with 8 nucleotides matching TRBD1. The CDR3 has 16 residues. Trimming removed 0 bases from V and 6 bases from J; junction bases left unmatched: 7. From germline, CDR1 is LGHNA and CDR2 YSLEER. The CDR3 DNA reads TGCGCCAGCAGCCAAGATCGCCAGGGGGCAAGTCAGCCCCAGCATTTT. Its translation is CASSQDRQGASQPQHF.

This clone was seen a single time. This chain joins TRBV5-4 and TRBJ1-3; maybe TRBD1 (5 bases). The CDR3 is 17 amino acids. The germline CDR1 and CDR2 sequences are SGHNT and YYREEE (reference sequence). The V gene lost 4 bases and the J gene lost 3 bases, with 20 bases spanning the gap. The CDR3 protein is CASSETPGTIYGNTIYF. The CDR3 DNA reads as TGTGCCAGCAGCGAAACTCCTGGGACTATCTATGGAAACACCATATATTTT.

This chain links TRBV27 with TRBJ2-7; 11 bases match TRBD2. Germline assignment: CDR1 MNHEY and CDR2 SMNVEV (reference sequence). Trimming removed 5 bases from V and 2 bases from J; junction bases left unmatched: 5. CDR3 size: 15 residues. DNA for the CDR3: TGTGCCAGCAGTGCGCCGGGACTAGCGGCCTACGAGCAGTACTTC. Translating gives CASSAPGLAAYEQYF.

The rearrangement joins TRBV29-1 to TRBJ2-7; D possibly uses TRBD1 or TRBD2 (5 bases each). V lost 3 bases, J lost 6 bases, and 15 bases lay in between. Looked up from germline, CDR1 is SQVTM and CDR2 is ANQGSEA. The CDR3 has 13 amino acids. The CDR3 DNA reads as TGCAGCGTTGAGTCAGGACGGGGCGGCGAGCAGTACTTC. Its translation: CSVESGRGGEQYF.

The chain employs TRBV27 and TRBJ2-3, with unresolved D. Germline CDR1 reads MNHEY; CDR2 reads SMNVEV (reference sequence). The CDR3 spans 14 residues. V was shortened by 6 bases and J by 3 bases, with 13 bases between the two germline ends. This CDR3 is CASRIWSSTDTQYF. Here the CDR3 DNA reads TGTGCCAGCAGGATTTGGAGTAGTACAGATACGCAGTATTTT.

The CDR3 DNA sequence: TGTGCCAGCAGCCAACCCCGGGACAGGGAGCCGTGGGGCCGCTACGAGCAGTACTTC. This gives the protein CASSQPRDREPWGRYEQYF. The gene calls are TRBV14 and TRBJ2-7; 9 nucleotides match TRBD1. Germline V gene data show CDR1 as SGHDN and CDR2 as FVKESK. J lost 3 bases, V lost 2 bases, and 17 bases had no gene match. The CDR3 contains 19 residues.

This clone has just one count. This chain links TRBV5-6 with TRBJ2-7; 12 nucleotides match TRBD2. Per germline, CDR1 SGHDT and CDR2 YYEEEE. With V trimmed by 4 bases and J by 3 bases, 5 bases remained unmatched. CDR3 length: 15 amino acids. CDR3 loop: CASSPGLAGRYEQYF. CDR3 nucleotides: TGTGCCAGCAGCCCTGGACTAGCGGGACGCTACGAGCAGTACTTC. Looking up the rest from reference TRBV5-6 and TRBJ2-7 gives the full variable domain: DAGVTQSPTHLIKTRGQQVTLRCSPKSGHDTVSWYQQALGQGPQFIFQYYEEEERQRGNFPDRFSGHQFPNYSSELNVNALLLGDSALYLCASSPGLAGRYEQYFGPGTRLTVT.